Listed here are 31 T cell receptor beta chains from one sample, sequenced in a study of cytomegalovirus exposure and HLA in healthy donors. 60 Vbeta and 13 Jbeta primers were used in PCR. Assay: immunoSEQ multiplex PCR; the TCRdb copy retains only in-frame clones and omits some. The top ten hold 2% to 2.5% of the sample, which has over 100,000 clones, around 64% seen once. What was sequenced was PBMCs. These receptors were obtained from a woman in her 30s in good health and CMV-seronegative.

The chain employs TRBV28 and TRBJ1-2; D might be TRBD1 (5 bases). The CDR3 loop spans 16 amino acids. Germline assignment: CDR1 MDHEN and CDR2 SYDVKM. V dropped 7 bases and J dropped 2 bases, with 20 bases sitting between them. In DNA, the CDR3 is TGTGCCAGCATCCAGTTTGTCGGGGGGGGGAACTATGGCTACACCTTC. Translated, it gives CASIQFVGGGNYGYTF.

The chain uses TRBV30 and TRBJ1-3; weak D call: TRBD1 (5 bases). Between the trimmed V and J ends, which lost 5 bases and 6 bases, there was a span of 11 bases. Germline V gene lookup returns CDR1 GTSNPN and CDR2 SVGIG (reference sequence). This CDR3 is 12 amino acids long. Written as DNA, the CDR3 is TGTGCCTGGGGGTGGGGGGAAAACACCATATATTTT. It encodes CAWGWGENTIYF.

V and J are TRBV7-9 and TRBJ1-1, with a weak D call TRBD1 (5 bases). This CDR3 contains 14 residues. The V gene's germline CDR1 is SEHNR and CDR2 FQNEAQ (reference sequence). The V and J ends lost 1 base and 1 base respectively, with 7 bases between them. The CDR3 region is CASSLGQTNTEAFF. For the CDR3, the DNA is TGTGCCAGCAGCTTAGGACAGACGAACACTGAAGCTTTCTTT.

This chain links TRBV7-8 with TRBJ1-1; D not certain. The CDR3 loop spans 12 amino acids. Looked up from germline, CDR1 is SGHVS and CDR2 is FQNEAQ. Trimming took off 3 bases at V and 4 bases at J, with 6 bases between the two ends. Written as DNA, the CDR3 is TGTGCCAGCAGCTTTTCAGTCACTGAAGCTTTCTTT. Its translation: CASSFSVTEAFF. The variable domain in full, with the rest retrieved from reference TRBV7-8 and TRBJ1-1, is GAGVSQSPRYKVAKRGQDVALRCDPISGHVSLFWYQQALGQGPEFLTYFQNEAQLDKSGLPSDRFFAERPEGSVSTLKIQRTQQEDSAVYLCASSFSVTEAFFGQGTRLTVV.

J is TRBJ2-2 and V is TRBV7-2; no clear D. Trimming left V 3 bases short and J 6 bases short, with 11 bases between. Per the germline V gene, CDR1 is SGHTA and CDR2 is FQGNSA. The CDR3 contains 14 residues. Written as DNA, the CDR3 is TGTGCCAGCAGCTTTTCTGGGCCCGCCGGGGAGCTGTTTTTT. Translation gives CASSFSGPAGELFF.

On this clone itself: The junction does not match germline at one end; this may be a read error. The chain recombines TRBV6-1 with TRBJ1-3; maybe TRBD1 (5 bases). Germline V gives CDR1 MNHNS, CDR2 SASEGT. The CDR3 length is 15 residues. This CDR3 reads CASSEQGLIGSTIYF. CDR3 in DNA: TGTGCCAGCAGTGAACAGGGCCTTATCGGAAGCACCATATATTTT.

V usage is TRBV28 and J usage is TRBJ1-2, with D possibly matching TRBD1 (6 bases). Germline loops: CDR1 MDHEN, CDR2 SYDVKM. V was pared by 1 base and J by 2 bases, with 11 bases between. The CDR3 consists of 15 residues. The CDR3 is CASSLYRVGNYGYTF. The CDR3 DNA reads TGTGCCAGCAGTTTATACAGGGTTGGAAACTATGGCTACACCTTC.

V gene TRBV7-2 combines with J gene TRBJ1-1; D gene uncertain. Trimming pared 5 bases from V and 0 bases from J, leaving 10 bases between. Germline V CDR1 and CDR2: SGHTA, FQGNSA. This CDR3 has 14 amino acids. This chain's CDR3 is CASSPGGLNTEAFF. CDR3 bases: TGTGCCAGCAGCCCTGGAGGGTTGAACACTGAAGCTTTCTTT.

The V and J genes are TRBV5-1 and TRBJ2-2, with 8 bases lining up with TRBD1. V trimming: 3 bases; J trimming: 2 bases; junction bases outside the gene matches: 6. From germline, CDR1 is SGHRS and CDR2 YFSETQ. The CDR3 sequence is 16 residues long. CDR3 coding DNA: TGCGCCAGCAGCTCCAGAGGGACAGGTAACACCGGGGAGCTGTTTTTT. It encodes CASSSRGTGNTGELFF.

This clone was detected only a few times. The junction shows a germline mismatch at one end, possibly a read error. The V call is TRBV7-7, the J call TRBJ2-5; D is unresolved. In germline, CDR1 is SSHAT, CDR2 FNYEAQ (reference sequence). The CDR3 length is 15 residues. The CDR3 sequence is CASSLGRQIQETQYF. In DNA, the CDR3 is TGTGCTAGCAGCTTAGGTCGACAAATTCAAGAGACCCAGTACTTC.

The chain carries TRBV16 and TRBJ1-2, with 7 bases fitting TRBD1. Trimming cost V 4 bases and J 3 bases; bases outside gene matches: 5. This CDR3 region has 14 residues. Germline assignment: CDR1 KGHSY and CDR2 FQNENV. CDR3 residues: CASSRRDSHYGYTF. In DNA, the CDR3 is TGTGCCAGCAGCCGACGGGACAGTCACTATGGCTACACCTTC.

This clone appeared a few times. Other DNA sequences in this sample translate to the same CDR3. This rearrangement joins TRBV18 to TRBJ2-5, with 10 nucleotides matching TRBD2. CDR1 is KGHSH, CDR2 LQKENI, per germline. Trimming removed 1 base from V and 6 bases from J; junction bases left unmatched: 11. CDR3 length: 17 amino acids. CDR3 DNA: TGTGCCAGCTCACCACTGGCCCAGCGGGAGGGCCTGAAGACCCAGTACTTC. Encoded protein: CASSPLAQREGLKTQYF.

This chain joins TRBV29-1 and TRBJ2-1; TRBD2 aligns across 8 bases. CDR1 SQVTM and CDR2 ANQGSEA come from the germline V gene. The CDR3 is 14 amino acids. The ends lost 7 bases at V and 4 bases at J; junction bases unmatched: 9. This chain's CDR3 is CSASGGARYNEQFF. CDR3 DNA: TGCAGCGCTTCGGGGGGGGCAAGGTACAATGAGCAGTTCTTC.

V usage is TRBV27 and J usage is TRBJ1-5; D is perhaps TRBD1 (6 bases). V lost 6 bases to trimming and J lost 4 bases, with 10 bases between them. Germline V gene lookup returns CDR1 MNHEY and CDR2 SMNVEV (reference sequence). The CDR3 is made up of 13 amino acids. CDR3 in DNA: TGTGCCAGCAGAACAGGGTTAAATCAGCCCCAGCATTTT. Residues: CASRTGLNQPQHF.

The chain combines TRBV23-1 with TRBJ1-2; no reliable D call. TRBV23-1 is placed among ORFs of uncertain function. The CDR3 loop spans 16 amino acids. With 1 base removed from V and 0 bases from J, the gap between germline ends came to 12 bases. The CDR3 bases are TGCGCCAGCAGTCAATTTGATCTCACTGCTAACTATGGCTACACCTTC. As protein: CASSQFDLTANYGYTF.

This clone was seen only a few times. The V call is TRBV14, the J call TRBJ2-3, with D maybe TRBD2 (5 bases). Per the germline V gene, CDR1 is SGHDN and CDR2 is FVKESK. V was trimmed by 4 bases and J by 6 bases, leaving 8 bases between them. The length of the CDR3 is 12 residues. Written as DNA, the CDR3 is TGTGCCAGCAGCCCACTAGGGGATACGCAGTATTTT. The encoded protein is CASSPLGDTQYF.

The chain couples TRBV10-3 to TRBJ2-5; 8 nucleotides align to TRBD2. The J call is doubtful: the DNA matches TRBJ2-7 better. This CDR3 is built from 15 residues. CDR1 is ENHRY and CDR2 is SYGVKD in the germline V gene. CDR3 nucleotide sequence: TGTGCCATCAGTGAGTCGGTAGCGGGAACCTACGAGCAGTACTTC. Protein sequence: CAISESVAGTYEQYF.

The V gene is TRBV5-1, the J gene TRBJ2-1; a possible D gene is TRBD2 (5 bases). The CDR3 sequence is 15 residues long. Germline lookup yields CDR1 SGHRS and CDR2 YFSETQ. Trimming removed 4 bases at V and 6 bases at J, with 17 bases between. For the CDR3, the DNA is TGCGCCAGCAGCCTACGGGATCCGCACTTCAATGAGCAGTTCTTC. This codes for CASSLRDPHFNEQFF.

This CDR3 is CASSPLTSVAGELFF. As DNA, the CDR3 is TGTGCCAGCAGTCCTCTGACTAGCGTTGCCGGGGAGCTGTTTTTT. The gene calls are TRBV2 and TRBJ2-2; 8 bases agree with TRBD2. Germline CDR1 is SNHLY and CDR2 is FYNNEI. This CDR3 has 15 amino acids. V shed 5 bases and J 6 bases; nucleotides not matched to a gene: 8.

This clone was counted a single time. V usage is TRBV9 and J usage is TRBJ1-3; D remains unclear. The CDR3 consists of 14 residues. V was trimmed by 7 bases and J by 1 base, leaving 12 bases between them. In germline, CDR1 is SGDLS, CDR2 YYNGEE. The CDR3: CASGWAESGNTIYF. CDR3 nucleotides: TGTGCCAGCGGGTGGGCTGAATCTGGAAACACCATATATTTT. The variable domain in full, with the rest retrieved from reference TRBV9 and TRBJ1-3, is DSGVTQTPKHLITATGQRVTLRCSPRSGDLSVYWYQQSLDQGLQFLIQYYNGEERAKGNILERFSAQQFPDLHSELNLSSLELGDSALYFCASGWAESGNTIYFGEGSWLTVV.

V usage is TRBV6-5 and J usage is TRBJ1-6, with 9 bases lining up with TRBD1. The germline V gene has CDR1 MNHEY and CDR2 SVGAGI. The junction had 2 bases not matched to a gene; V was cut back by 7 bases and J by 7 bases. This CDR3 spans 13 amino acids. CDR3 sequence reads: CASTGQGNSPLHF. In nucleotides, the CDR3 is TGTGCCAGCACGGGACAGGGAAATTCACCCCTCCACTTT.

This chain connects TRBV2 to TRBJ1-2, with D perhaps matching TRBD1 (5 bases). V was clipped by 2 bases and J by 3 bases, with 13 bases between them. This CDR3 is built from 15 residues. Per germline, CDR1 SNHLY and CDR2 FYNNEI. The chain's CDR3 is CASSELTAPYYGYTF. CDR3 sequence (DNA): TGTGCCAGCAGTGAACTGACAGCCCCCTACTATGGCTACACCTTC.

Only a few counts were recorded for this clone. This chain links TRBV5-6 with TRBJ1-4, with 7 positions matching TRBD1. V lost 2 bases to trimming and J lost 4 bases; unmatched junction nucleotides: 5. Germline assignment: CDR1 SGHDT and CDR2 YYEEEE. CDR3 length: 15 amino acids. The DNA for the CDR3 is TGTGCCAGCAGCTTACAGGGGAGACTTAATGAAAAACTGTTTTTT. Amino acids: CASSLQGRLNEKLFF.

This clone was detected only a few times. This CDR3 reads CASSFGDRNTEAFF. CDR3 coding DNA: TGTGCCAGCAGCTTTGGTGACAGGAACACTGAAGCTTTCTTT. V gene TRBV5-4 combines with J gene TRBJ1-1, with a weak D call TRBD1 (5 bases). The V end was cut by 2 bases, the J end by 1 base, with 9 bases between. The CDR3 totals 14 residues. Germline assignment: CDR1 SGHNT and CDR2 YYREEE (reference sequence).

Turning to this clone: One end of the junction does not line up with germline, which may come from a read error. V usage is TRBV7-2 and J usage is TRBJ1-2; 8 nucleotides align to TRBD1. The CDR3 runs 16 residues. Germline V gives CDR1 SGHTA, CDR2 FQGNSA. The CDR3 spells CASSPRPGDRFYDYTF. Here the CDR3 DNA reads TGTGCCAGCAGCCCTAGGCCGGGGGACAGGTTTTATGACTACACCTTC. Filled out from reference TRBV7-2 and TRBJ1-2, the complete variable domain reads GAGVSQSPSNKVTEKGKDVELRCDPISGHTALYWYRQSLGQGLEFLIYFQGNSAPDKSGLPSDRFSAERTGGSVSTLTIQRTQQEDSAVYLCASSPRPGDRFYDYTFGSGTRLTVV.

The chain is built from TRBV4-1 and TRBJ1-4; D perhaps matches TRBD1 (6 bases). In germline, CDR1 is MGHRA, CDR2 YSYEKL. The V end lost 6 bases, the J end lost 0 bases, and 8 bases lay between the germline ends. The CDR3 totals 14 residues. The CDR3 bases are TGCGCCAGCAGTTACAGGGCAACTAATGAAAAACTGTTTTTT. It is translated as CASSYRATNEKLFF.

V usage is TRBV2 and J usage is TRBJ2-2; TRBD2 matches 9 bases. Germline assignment: CDR1 SNHLY and CDR2 FYNNEI. The CDR3 is 14 residues long. J lost 9 bases, V lost 7 bases, and 9 bases had no gene match. The CDR3, as DNA: TGTGCCAGCACCGGGACTAGCCTGGTCCGGGAGCTGTTTTTT. Protein product: CASTGTSLVRELFF.

J is TRBJ2-2 and V is TRBV13; tentative D call: TRBD1 (5 bases). V was trimmed by 5 bases and J by 4 bases, leaving 11 bases between them. CDR1 and CDR2 from the germline V gene are PRHDT and FYEKMQ (reference sequence). The length of the CDR3 is 14 residues. The CDR3: CASSHQGSTGELFF. DNA for the CDR3: TGTGCCAGCAGCCATCAGGGTTCCACCGGGGAGCTGTTTTTT.

The sample holds a few counts of this clone. This chain links TRBV9 with TRBJ2-7, with 12 bases matching TRBD2. CDR3 length: 16 residues. Germline V CDR1 and CDR2: SGDLS, YYNGEE. After removal of 3 bases from V and 5 bases from J, the junction contained 9 bases not matched to a gene. The DNA of the CDR3 is TGTGCCAGCAGCGCCGGGACTAGCGGGTATCTAGACGAGCAGTACTTC. This gives the protein CASSAGTSGYLDEQYF.

This clone occurred a few times. This chain joins TRBV7-3 and TRBJ1-1, with a possible D match to TRBD1 (6 bases). V was trimmed by 1 base and J by 0 bases, leaving 12 bases between them. The CDR3 has 16 amino acids. The V gene's germline CDR1 is SGHTA and CDR2 FQGTGA. The DNA for the CDR3 is TGTGCCAGCAGCTTAAACCCTAGGGGGATGAACACTGAAGCTTTCTTT. This encodes CASSLNPRGMNTEAFF. The entire variable domain, with the rest obtained from reference TRBV7-3 and TRBJ1-1, is as follows: GAGVSQTPSNKVTEKGKYVELRCDPISGHTALYWYRQSLGQGPEFLIYFQGTGAADDSGLPNDRFFAVRPEGSVSTLKIQRTERGDSAVYLCASSLNPRGMNTEAFFGQGTRLTVV.

This chain joins TRBV4-3 and TRBJ2-1; D possibly corresponds to TRBD2 (5 bases). The germline V gene encodes CDR1 LGHNA and CDR2 YSLEER. This CDR3 region has 12 residues. V shed 4 bases and J shed 10 bases, with 11 bases lying between them. In DNA form, the CDR3 reads TGCGCCAGCAGCCGCCGGGGAGTCGAGCAGTTCTTC. Amino acid sequence: CASSRRGVEQFF.